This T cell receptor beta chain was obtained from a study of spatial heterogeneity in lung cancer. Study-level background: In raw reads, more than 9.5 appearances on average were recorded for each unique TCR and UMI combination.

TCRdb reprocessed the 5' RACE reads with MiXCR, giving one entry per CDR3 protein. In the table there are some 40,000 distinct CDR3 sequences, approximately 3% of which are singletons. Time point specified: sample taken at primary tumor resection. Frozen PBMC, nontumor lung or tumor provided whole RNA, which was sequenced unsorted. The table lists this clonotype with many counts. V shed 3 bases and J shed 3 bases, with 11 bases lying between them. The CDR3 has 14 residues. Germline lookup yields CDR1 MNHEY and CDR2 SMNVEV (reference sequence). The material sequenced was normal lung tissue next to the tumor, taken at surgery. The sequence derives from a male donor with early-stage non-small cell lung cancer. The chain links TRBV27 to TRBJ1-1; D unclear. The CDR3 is CASSLKGTDTEAFF. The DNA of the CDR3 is TGTGCCAGCAGTTTGAAGGGTACTGACACTGAAGCTTTCTTT.